Below are 25 T cell receptor beta chains sequenced from a single sample in a study of spatial heterogeneity in lung cancer. TCRdb re-called the 5' RACE reads through MiXCR, storing one row per CDR3 protein. The profile shows 36,000 or so distinct CDR3 sequences, 4% to 6% of them singletons. Time point indicated: sample taken at primary tumor resection. Unsorted samples of tumor, nontumor lung or frozen PBMC had their whole RNA sequenced. Source: PBMCs, taken at surgery. The receptors derive from a female donor with early-stage non-small cell lung cancer.

This clonotype was counted at least ten times. This chain joins TRBV18 and TRBJ2-4, with D uncertain. The CDR3 extends over 14 amino acids. Germline loops: CDR1 KGHSH, CDR2 LQKENI. V was shortened by 1 base and J by 8 bases, with 12 bases between the two germline ends. DNA of the CDR3: TGTGCCAGCTCACCACTTCCGTCAAGGGACATTCAGTACTTC. Its protein product is CASSPLPSRDIQYF. The whole variable domain, remainder taken from reference TRBV18 and TRBJ2-4, is NAGVMQNPRHLVRRRGQEARLRCSPMKGHSHVYWYRQLPEEGLKFMVYLQKENIIDESGMPKERFSAEFPKEGPSILRIQQVVRGDSAAYFCASSPLPSRDIQYFGAGTRLSVL.

This clonotype was recorded many times. This chain connects TRBV10-2 to TRBJ2-2, with 7 bases matching TRBD2. After removal of 7 bases from V and 7 bases from J, the junction contained 12 bases not matched to a gene. This CDR3 region has 15 residues. Germline V gene lookup returns CDR1 WSHSY and CDR2 SAAADI. As DNA, the CDR3 is TGCGCCAGCACTAAGACTAGCCCCTCGGGCGGGGAGCTGTTTTTT. Translation gives CASTKTSPSGGELFF.

At least ten counts were recorded for this clonotype. The gene calls are TRBV29-1 and TRBJ1-2; D not resolved. V was pared by 5 bases and J by 5 bases, with 18 bases between. Germline V gene lookup returns CDR1 SQVTM and CDR2 ANQGSEA. This CDR3 has 14 residues. CDR3 residues: CSVPERPSTYGYTF. The CDR3, as DNA: TGCAGCGTTCCAGAGAGGCCTTCTACATATGGCTACACCTTC.

This clonotype occurred a few times. The chain is built from TRBV29-1 and TRBJ2-1, with TRBD2 identical over 10 bases. Losses at the gene ends were 4 bases for V and 4 bases for J; bases not matched to a gene: 10. CDR3 length: 16 residues. Germline CDR1 is SQVTM and CDR2 is ANQGSEA. This CDR3 reads CSVAGPTSGIYNEQFF. CDR3 in DNA: TGCAGCGTTGCGGGCCCAACTAGCGGGATTTACAATGAGCAGTTCTTC.

This clonotype was recorded many times. The chain recombines TRBV30 with TRBJ1-6; D may be TRBD1 (5 bases). Germline V gene data show CDR1 as GTSNPN and CDR2 as SVGIG (reference sequence). The CDR3 loop spans 15 amino acids. The V gene lost 0 bases and the J gene lost 7 bases, with 13 bases spanning the gap. Here the CDR3 reads CAWSVGGWENSPLHF. The CDR3 nucleotides are TGTGCCTGGAGTGTCGGGGGATGGGAGAATTCACCCCTCCACTTT. Full variable domain (rest looked up from reference TRBV30 and TRBJ1-6): SQTIHQWPATLVQPVGSPLSLECTVEGTSNPNLYWYRQAAGRGLQLLFYSVGIGQISSEVPQNLSASRPQDRQFILSSKKLLLSDSGFYLCAWSVGGWENSPLHFGNGTRLTVT.

The sample holds many counts of this clonotype. The rearrangement joins TRBV18 to TRBJ2-3; the D gene is possibly TRBD2 (5 bases). Germline V gene data show CDR1 as KGHSH and CDR2 as LQKENI. V lost 4 bases, J lost 1 base, and 15 bases lay in between. The CDR3 is made up of 16 amino acids. This CDR3 is CASSRGGSKGTDTQYF. In DNA, the CDR3 is TGTGCCAGCTCACGCGGTGGGAGTAAGGGCACAGATACGCAGTATTTT.

Judged by abundance, this clonotype is medium-sized. This chain joins TRBV20-1 and TRBJ2-5; D is tentatively TRBD1 or TRBD2 (5 bases each). This CDR3 comprises 14 residues. Trimming cost V 6 bases and J 5 bases, with 19 bases left between them. CDR1 is DFQATT, CDR2 SNEGSKA, per germline (reference sequence). This CDR3 reads CSAMAGTSRETQYF. For the CDR3, the DNA is TGCAGTGCCATGGCCGGGACCTCCCGGGAGACCCAGTACTTC.

The chain links TRBV9 to TRBJ1-1; the D is unclear. The CDR3 extends over 13 amino acids. Trimming shortened V by 4 bases and J by 0 bases, and 7 bases separated the two germline ends. Germline CDR1 and CDR2: SGDLS and YYNGEE. The CDR3 here is CASSIQMNTEAFF. CDR3 in DNA: TGTGCCAGCAGCATTCAGATGAACACTGAAGCTTTCTTT.

This clonotype was seen repeatedly, ten times or more. This chain connects TRBV5-6 to TRBJ1-2; maybe TRBD1 (5 bases). Trimming pared 2 bases from V and 6 bases from J, leaving 14 bases between. The CDR3 length is 14 residues. CDR1 SGHDT and CDR2 YYEEEE come from the germline V gene. CDR3 loop: CASSFWPGLNGYTF. CDR3 DNA: TGTGCCAGCAGCTTCTGGCCAGGGCTAAATGGCTACACCTTC. The variable domain in full, completed from reference TRBV5-6 and TRBJ1-2, reads DAGVTQSPTHLIKTRGQQVTLRCSPKSGHDTVSWYQQALGQGPQFIFQYYEEEERQRGNFPDRFSGHQFPNYSSELNVNALLLGDSALYLCASSFWPGLNGYTFGSGTRLTVV.

The CDR3 loop is CASSYTVTGAYEQYF. CDR3 DNA sequence: TGTGCCAGCTCCTACACCGTTACAGGGGCCTACGAGCAGTACTTC. The chain uses TRBV6-5 and TRBJ2-7, with TRBD1 identical over 7 bases. This CDR3 comprises 15 residues. V was pared by 8 bases and J by 2 bases, with 12 bases of the junction left unmatched. In germline, CDR1 is MNHEY, CDR2 SVGAGI.

This clonotype was observed at least ten times. The chain recombines TRBV25-1 with TRBJ2-7; D is unresolved. V was clipped by 4 bases and J by 4 bases, with 11 bases between them. The germline V gene has CDR1 MGHDK and CDR2 SYGVNS. This CDR3 is 13 amino acids long. For the CDR3, the DNA is TGTGCCAGCAGTGCAGTAGCCTTGTACGAGCAGTACTTC. Encoded protein: CASSAVALYEQYF.

The table lists this clonotype with many counts. The V and J genes are TRBV5-1 and TRBJ2-3; 7 positions match TRBD1. The CDR3 totals 15 residues. Trimming at V came to 0 bases and at J to 9 bases, leaving 10 bases not matched to a gene. The V gene's germline CDR1 is SGHRS and CDR2 YFSETQ. This chain's CDR3 is CASSLGQGLMETQYF. In DNA, the CDR3 is TGCGCCAGCAGCTTGGGACAGGGCCTGATGGAAACGCAGTATTTT.

This clonotype has ten or more counts. The chain couples TRBV3-1 to TRBJ1-1; 9 bases align to TRBD1. In germline, CDR1 is LGHDT, CDR2 YNNKEL (reference sequence). The CDR3 runs 14 residues. V was pared by 3 bases and J by 6 bases, with 5 bases of the junction left unmatched. In nucleotides, the CDR3 is TGTGCCAGCAGCCAGACAGGGGGTTGGGCTGAAGCTTTCTTT. Translation: CASSQTGGWAEAFF.

This chain joins TRBV11-2 and TRBJ2-1; 12 bases match TRBD2. This CDR3 comprises 19 residues. With 5 bases clipped from V and 10 bases from J, the junction kept 21 bases outside the gene matches. CDR1 and CDR2 (germline): SGHAT, FQNNGV. Written as DNA, the CDR3 is TGTGCCAGCAGCCTCCCTATTCGGACTAGCGGGACGATGGGGCGGGAGCAGTTCTTC. This gives the protein CASSLPIRTSGTMGREQFF.

This sequence joins TRBV3-1 and TRBJ2-5; no clear D. The CDR3 consists of 14 residues. CDR1 and CDR2 (germline): LGHDT, YNNKEL (reference sequence). Trimming stripped 1 base from V and 2 bases from J, with 8 bases between. The CDR3 region is CASSQGTAQETQYF. CDR3 bases: TGTGCCAGCAGCCAAGGCACAGCACAAGAGACCCAGTACTTC.

This clonotype was observed at least ten times. The chain carries TRBV6-5 and TRBJ2-1; 10 positions match TRBD2. The CDR3 length is 14 residues. After removal of 4 bases from V and 7 bases from J, the junction contained 4 bases not matched to a gene. CDR1 is MNHEY and CDR2 is SVGAGI in the germline V gene. Written as DNA, the CDR3 is TGTGCCAGCAGTTCGTATAGCGGGGGGAATGAGCAGTTCTTC. It is translated as CASSSYSGGNEQFF.

The chain links TRBV18 to TRBJ2-3; 8 bases are shared with TRBD2. This CDR3 spans 15 amino acids. From germline, CDR1 is KGHSH and CDR2 LQKENI. Trimming removed 4 bases from V and 3 bases from J; junction bases left unmatched: 6. The CDR3 reads CASSLVSGVTDTQYF. The CDR3 DNA sequence: TGTGCCAGCTCACTTGTTAGCGGGGTGACAGATACGCAGTATTTT. Looking up the rest from reference TRBV18 and TRBJ2-3 gives the full variable domain: NAGVMQNPRHLVRRRGQEARLRCSPMKGHSHVYWYRQLPEEGLKFMVYLQKENIIDESGMPKERFSAEFPKEGPSILRIQQVVRGDSAAYFCASSLVSGVTDTQYFGPGTRLTVL.

The rearrangement uses TRBV3-1 and TRBJ2-1; D is perhaps TRBD1 (6 bases). Germline lookup yields CDR1 LGHDT and CDR2 YNNKEL (reference sequence). Trimming took 5 bases from V and 2 from J, leaving 13 bases between them. This CDR3 is 15 amino acids long. The CDR3 here is CASSADSPPYNEQFF. The CDR3 region has the DNA TGTGCCAGCAGCGCGGACAGTCCACCCTACAATGAGCAGTTCTTC.

This clonotype was found many times. V and J are TRBV7-2 and TRBJ1-5; no reliable D call. With 2 bases removed from V and 3 bases from J, the gap between germline ends came to 5 bases. The CDR3 contains 13 residues. CDR1 and CDR2 from the germline V gene are SGHTA and FQGNSA. The CDR3 here is CASSLQANQPQHF. The CDR3 DNA sequence: TGTGCCAGCAGCTTACAGGCCAATCAGCCCCAGCATTTT.

Many counts were recorded for this clonotype. The V gene is TRBV5-1, the J gene TRBJ2-3; perhaps TRBD1 as D (5 bases). The germline V and J ends were trimmed by 4 bases and 2 bases, with 17 bases remaining between them. The CDR3 totals 16 residues. Per germline, CDR1 SGHRS and CDR2 YFSETQ. The CDR3 region is CASSPGHLYDTDTQYF. CDR3 coding DNA: TGCGCCAGCAGCCCCGGACATCTCTATGACACAGATACGCAGTATTTT.

Ten or more counts support this clonotype. CDR3 sequence: CSARRSDRVNEKLFF. The CDR3, as DNA: TGCAGTGCTAGGAGGTCGGACAGGGTAAACGAAAAACTGTTTTTT. The genes are TRBV20-1 and TRBJ1-4, with TRBD1 matching over 8 bases. The CDR3 is made up of 15 amino acids. Germline CDR1 and CDR2: DFQATT and SNEGSKA (reference sequence). Germline trimming cut 3 bases from V and 8 bases from J; bases unmatched to any gene: 11.

This clonotype came up many times. The rearrangement uses TRBV7-2 and TRBJ2-1; 10 bases match TRBD1. CDR1 SGHTA and CDR2 FQGNSA come from the germline V gene. This CDR3 has 16 amino acids. V trimming: 4 bases; J trimming: 3 bases; junction bases outside the gene matches: 6. For the CDR3, the DNA is TGTGCCAGCAGCTCTACGGGACAGGGGTTCTACAATGAGCAGTTCTTC. Its protein is CASSSTGQGFYNEQFF. Using reference TRBV7-2 and TRBJ2-1 for the parts outside the CDR3, the full variable domain is GAGVSQSPSNKVTEKGKDVELRCDPISGHTALYWYRQSLGQGLEFLIYFQGNSAPDKSGLPSDRFSAERTGGSVSTLTIQRTQQEDSAVYLCASSSTGQGFYNEQFFGPGTRLTVL.

This clonotype was detected ten times or more. V usage is TRBV28 and J usage is TRBJ2-7; 8 bases map to TRBD2. Germline CDR1 and CDR2: MDHEN and SYDVKM. This CDR3 spans 11 amino acids. With 11 bases clipped from V and 2 bases from J, the junction kept 2 bases outside the gene matches. In nucleotides, the CDR3 is TGTGCCTCGGGGGGGCCCTACGAGCAGTACTTC. It specifies CASGGPYEQYF. The complete variable domain, with remaining parts taken from reference TRBV28 and TRBJ2-7, reads DVKVTQSSRYLVKRTGEKVFLECVQDMDHENMFWYRQDPGLGLRLIYFSYDVKMKEKGDIPEGYSVSREKKERFSLILESASTNQTSMYLCASGGPYEQYFGPGTRLTVT.

This clonotype was found many times. The rearrangement uses TRBV2 and TRBJ1-2; tentatively, D is TRBD1 (6 bases). CDR1 is SNHLY and CDR2 is FYNNEI in the germline V gene. This CDR3 region has 11 residues. The ends were cut back, 6 bases at V and 7 bases at J, with 9 bases in the middle. CDR3 amino acids: CASSGGRGYTF. The CDR3 DNA reads TGTGCCAGCAGCGGGGGCCGTGGCTACACCTTC.

CDR3 region: CSARAAGAQRTDTQYF. The CDR3 nucleotides are TGCAGTGCTAGAGCGGCAGGGGCGCAAAGAACAGATACGCAGTATTTT. The V gene is TRBV20-1, the J gene TRBJ2-3; D may be TRBD1 (6 bases). There are 16 residues in the CDR3. Per the germline V gene, CDR1 is DFQATT and CDR2 is SNEGSKA (reference sequence). Trimming removed 1 base at V and 3 bases at J, with 17 bases between.